This TCR beta chain originates from a study of T cells in Graves' hyperthyroidism and ophthalmopathy. Study-level background: Staff took peripheral blood when the initial diagnosis was made, before any treatment began. Study observations and caveats: The model identified upcoming ophthalmopathy a median approximately six months ahead of onset. In the blood, most expanded thyroid clonotypes above 0.001 appeared as well.

The source material, RNA transcripts, was used to amplify TCR beta CDR3 regions. The TCR CDR3 was amplified in a first-round RT-PCR using the HTBI primer set. A single record per CDR3 protein comes from TCRdb applying MiXCR to the multiplex PCR reads. Of about 360,000 distinct CDR3 sequences in the sample, around 13% are singletons; the top ten hold around 9.2%. This clonotype occurred many times. Its specificity is unknown. CDR1 and CDR2 (germline): DFQATT, SNEGSKA (reference sequence). Trimming shortened V by 6 bases and J by 3 bases, and 17 bases separated the two germline ends. The CDR3 runs to 14 residues. Over 18 months, lack of ophthalmopathy progression marked Graves' hyperthyroidism as stable.

Sequences were obtained from blood. The genes are TRBV20-1 and TRBJ1-1, with D perhaps matching TRBD1 (5 bases). The receptor was derived from a woman aged 18-35 years with Graves' hyperthyroidism. The CDR3 is CSAPPPRVHTEAFF. The CDR3 coding sequence is TGCAGTGCCCCTCCCCCCAGGGTGCACACTGAAGCTTTCTTT.